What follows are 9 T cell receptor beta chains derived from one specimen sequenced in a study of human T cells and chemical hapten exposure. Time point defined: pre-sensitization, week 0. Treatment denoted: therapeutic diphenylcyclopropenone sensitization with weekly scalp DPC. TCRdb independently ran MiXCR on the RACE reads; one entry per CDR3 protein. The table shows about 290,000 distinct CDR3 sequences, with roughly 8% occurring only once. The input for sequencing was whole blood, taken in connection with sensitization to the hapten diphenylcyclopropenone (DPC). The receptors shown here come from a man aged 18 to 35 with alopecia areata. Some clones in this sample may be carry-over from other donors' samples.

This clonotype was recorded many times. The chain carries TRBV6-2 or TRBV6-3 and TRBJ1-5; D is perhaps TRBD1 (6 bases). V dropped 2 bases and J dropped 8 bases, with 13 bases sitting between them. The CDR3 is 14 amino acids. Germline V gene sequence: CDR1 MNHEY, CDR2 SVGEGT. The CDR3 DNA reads TGTGCCAGCAGTTACCATACAGGGCCTGAGCCCCAGCATTTT. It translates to CASSYHTGPEPQHF.

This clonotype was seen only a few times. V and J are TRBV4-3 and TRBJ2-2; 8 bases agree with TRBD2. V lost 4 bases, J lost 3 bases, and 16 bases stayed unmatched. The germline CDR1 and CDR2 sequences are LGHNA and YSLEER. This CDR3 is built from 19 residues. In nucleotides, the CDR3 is TGCGCCAGCAGCCGCAGAGGGCAGCGGGGGATTAGGGACACCGGGGAGCTGTTTTTT. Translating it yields CASSRRGQRGIRDTGELFF.

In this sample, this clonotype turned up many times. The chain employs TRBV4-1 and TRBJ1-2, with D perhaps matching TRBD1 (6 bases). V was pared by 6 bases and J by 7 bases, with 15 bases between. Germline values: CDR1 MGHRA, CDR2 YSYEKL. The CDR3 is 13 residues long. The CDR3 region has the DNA TGCGCCAGCAGGCCCACCGGGACAATTGGCTACACCTTC. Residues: CASRPTGTIGYTF.

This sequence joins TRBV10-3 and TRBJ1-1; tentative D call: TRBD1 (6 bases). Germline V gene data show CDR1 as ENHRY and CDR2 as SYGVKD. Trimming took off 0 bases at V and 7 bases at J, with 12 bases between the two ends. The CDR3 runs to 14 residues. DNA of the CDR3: TGTGCCATCAGTGAGTCGAGAGAAGGGGGTGAAGCTTTCTTT. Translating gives CAISESREGGEAFF.

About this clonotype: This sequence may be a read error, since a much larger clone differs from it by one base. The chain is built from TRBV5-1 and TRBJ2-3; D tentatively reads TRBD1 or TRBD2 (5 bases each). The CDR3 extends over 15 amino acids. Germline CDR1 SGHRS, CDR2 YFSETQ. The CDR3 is CPSSRDPLGTDTQYF. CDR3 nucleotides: TGCCCCAGCAGCCGGGACCCTTTGGGGACAGATACGCAGTATTTT.

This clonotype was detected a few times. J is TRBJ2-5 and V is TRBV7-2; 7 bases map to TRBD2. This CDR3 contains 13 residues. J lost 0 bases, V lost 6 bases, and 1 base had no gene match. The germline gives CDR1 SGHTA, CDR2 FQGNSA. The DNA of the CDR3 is TGTGCCAGCAGGCGGGGGTACCAAGAGACCCAGTACTTC. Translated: CASRRGYQETQYF.

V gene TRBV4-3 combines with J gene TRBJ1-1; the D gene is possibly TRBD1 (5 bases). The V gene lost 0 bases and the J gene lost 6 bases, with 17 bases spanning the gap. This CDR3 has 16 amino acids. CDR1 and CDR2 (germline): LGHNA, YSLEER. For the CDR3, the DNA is TGCGCCAGCAGCCAAGATACCGCAGGGCCCTGGGCTGAAGCTTTCTTT. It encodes CASSQDTAGPWAEAFF.

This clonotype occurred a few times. The chain's CDR3 is CASSQEVGGSLYNDQPQHF. CDR3 in DNA: TGCGCCAGCAGCCAAGAAGTGGGGGGGTCCCTTTACAACGATCAGCCCCAGCATTTT. The J gene is TRBJ1-5, the V gene TRBV4-3, with D tentatively TRBD1 (5 bases). The CDR3 spans 19 residues. The ends were cut back, 0 bases at V and 5 bases at J, with 23 bases in the middle. From germline, CDR1 is LGHNA and CDR2 YSLEER.

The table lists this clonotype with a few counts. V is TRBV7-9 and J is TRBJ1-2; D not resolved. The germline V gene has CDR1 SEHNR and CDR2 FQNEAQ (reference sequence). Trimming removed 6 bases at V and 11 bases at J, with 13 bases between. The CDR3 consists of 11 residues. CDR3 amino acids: CASRPPRFYTF. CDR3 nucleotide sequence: TGTGCCAGCAGGCCCCCCCGATTTTACACCTTC.